A single sample gave rise to the 24 T cell receptor beta chains below, sequenced in a study of control samples from healthy donors and cancer patients. Here immunoSEQ multiplex PCR was the method, and the copy in TCRdb shows in-frame clones only, minus some. The top ten hold more than 3.5% of the sample, which has approximately 120,000 clones, 75% to 95% seen once. The sample taken for sequencing was blood. Receptors originate from a human donor in good health. The donor label of this sample is uncertain.

The chain carries TRBV18 and TRBJ2-1, with a tentative D call TRBD2 (5 bases). Trimming left V 3 bases short and J 8 bases short, with 11 bases between. CDR1 is KGHSH and CDR2 is LQKENI in the germline V gene. The CDR3 totals 13 residues. This chain's CDR3 is CASSPQPGDEQFF. Here the CDR3 DNA reads TGTGCCAGCTCACCCCAACCCGGGGATGAGCAGTTCTTC.

The rearrangement links TRBV11-2 to TRBJ2-5; no definite D call. The length of the CDR3 is 14 residues. V lost 4 bases and J 4 bases, leaving 13 bases between the germline ends. Germline CDR1 and CDR2: SGHAT and FQNNGV. The CDR3 here is CASSSPSGGETQYF. CDR3 coding DNA: TGTGCCAGCAGCTCTCCTTCAGGCGGAGAGACCCAGTACTTC. Looking up the rest from reference TRBV11-2 and TRBJ2-5 gives the full variable domain: EAGVAQSPRYKIIEKRQSVAFWCNPISGHATLYWYQQILGQGPKLLIQFQNNGVVDDSQLPKDRFSAERLKGVDSTLKIQPAKLEDSAVYLCASSSPSGGETQYFGPGTRLLVL.

The chain has TRBV5-6 and TRBJ2-5, with D possibly being TRBD1 (5 bases). The germline CDR1 and CDR2 sequences are SGHDT and YYEEEE. Trimming removed 2 bases from V and 0 bases from J, with 11 bases in between. CDR3 length equals 15 residues. This chain's CDR3 is CASSLFDRDQETQYF. As DNA, the CDR3 is TGTGCCAGCAGCTTATTCGACAGAGACCAAGAGACCCAGTACTTC.

This chain connects TRBV3-1 (or the pseudogene TRBV3-2) to TRBJ1-5; D remains unclear. The V gene lost 6 bases and the J gene lost 0 bases, with 12 bases spanning the gap. The length of the CDR3 is 15 residues. CDR1 LGHDT and CDR2 YNNKEL come from the germline V gene (reference sequence). The CDR3 spells CASRNSEFSNQPQHF. The CDR3 bases are TGTGCCAGCAGAAATTCAGAGTTTAGCAATCAGCCCCAGCATTTT.

The chain recombines TRBV30 with TRBJ1-1; D not resolved. Germline values: CDR1 GTSNPN, CDR2 SVGIG (reference sequence). The CDR3 sequence is 12 residues long. V dropped 0 bases and J dropped 11 bases, with 13 bases sitting between them. The CDR3 nucleotides read TGTGCCTGGAGTGTAGAGGCGTCGTCGGCTTTCTTT. Translated: CAWSVEASSAFF.

The chain carries TRBV7-9 and TRBJ1-2, with 7 positions matching TRBD1. V lost 4 bases to trimming and J lost 6 bases; unmatched junction nucleotides: 17. The germline V gene encodes CDR1 SEHNR and CDR2 FQNEAQ (reference sequence). The CDR3 loop spans 17 amino acids. CDR3 region: CASSSTDMQGDPHGYTF. CDR3 DNA sequence: TGTGCCAGCAGCTCCACCGATATGCAGGGGGACCCTCATGGCTACACCTTC.

This chain uses TRBV6-2 or TRBV6-3 with TRBJ2-1; maybe TRBD1 (6 bases). The V end lost 3 bases, the J end lost 9 bases, and 15 bases lay between the germline ends. This CDR3 comprises 14 residues. Germline assignment: CDR1 MNHEY and CDR2 SVGEGT. CDR3 sequence (DNA): TGTGCCAGCAGTTATGGGACAATTGGAAGTGAGCAGTTCTTC. It codes for CASSYGTIGSEQFF.

J is TRBJ2-7 and V is TRBV6-5; 7 nucleotides align to TRBD1. The CDR3 has 13 amino acids. V lost 6 bases to trimming and J lost 5 bases; unmatched junction nucleotides: 7. The germline gives CDR1 MNHEY, CDR2 SVGAGI. CDR3 coding DNA: TGTGCCAGCAGCGACAGGGACAACAACGAGCAGTACTTC. This codes for CASSDRDNNEQYF.

The count of this clone is one. The chain has TRBV3-1 (or the pseudogene TRBV3-2) and TRBJ2-7; 8 bases match TRBD2. V trimming: 4 bases; J trimming: 5 bases; junction bases outside the gene matches: 7. CDR3 size: 14 residues. CDR1 is LGHDT, CDR2 YNNKEL, per germline (reference sequence). CDR3 bases: TGTGCCAGCAGCCCTACCGGGACTAGAAACGAGCAGTACTTC. It is translated as CASSPTGTRNEQYF.

The chain couples TRBV28 to TRBJ2-6; D is undetermined. In germline, CDR1 is MDHEN, CDR2 SYDVKM. CDR3 size: 12 residues. V was trimmed by 8 bases and J by 2 bases, leaving 4 bases between them. The CDR3 region has the DNA TGTGCCAGCCGGGCTGGGGCCAACGTCCTGACTTTC. It yields the protein CASRAGANVLTF.

This chain connects TRBV19 to TRBJ1-6, with 7 bases identical to TRBD1. This CDR3 has 13 amino acids. With V trimmed by 6 bases and J by 8 bases, 4 bases remained unmatched. Per germline, CDR1 LNHDA and CDR2 SQIVND (reference sequence). CDR3 loop: CASSRQGDSPLHF. The CDR3 DNA reads as TGTGCCAGTAGCCGACAGGGTGATTCACCCCTCCACTTT.

The chain combines TRBV27 with TRBJ1-5; perhaps TRBD1 as D (5 bases). The CDR3 sequence is 15 residues long. The V gene lost 5 bases and the J gene lost 4 bases, with 15 bases spanning the gap. CDR1 MNHEY and CDR2 SMNVEV come from the germline V gene (reference sequence). The CDR3, as DNA: TGTGCCAGCAGTCAGTGGGGACCGAGAAATCAGCCCCAGCATTTT. Translated: CASSQWGPRNQPQHF.

V gene TRBV6-2 or TRBV6-3 combines with J gene TRBJ1-1; D gene ambiguous. This CDR3 has 13 residues. Germline V CDR1 and CDR2: MNHEY, SVGEGT. V lost 3 bases to trimming and J lost 5 bases, with 10 bases between them. CDR3 nucleotide sequence: TGTGCCAGCAGTTATGTGCGTGGTACTGAAGCTTTCTTT. This codes for CASSYVRGTEAFF.

The rearrangement uses TRBV2 and TRBJ2-5; D not resolved. Germline CDR1 SNHLY, CDR2 FYNNEI. This CDR3 has 14 amino acids. V was shortened by 2 bases and J by 5 bases, with 12 bases between the two germline ends. The CDR3 is CASSETPPGETQYF. As DNA, the CDR3 is TGTGCCAGCAGTGAAACCCCCCCCGGCGAGACCCAGTACTTC.

Only one count was recorded for this clone. CDR3 protein: CASSSDRGFYEQYF. In nucleotides, the CDR3 is TGTGCCAGCAGTTCAGACAGGGGATTCTACGAGCAGTACTTC. This chain uses TRBV27 with TRBJ2-7; 8 positions agree with TRBD1. The CDR3 totals 14 residues. V lost 4 bases and J lost 3; bases outside the gene matches: 5. Germline-derived CDR1 and CDR2 are MNHEY and SMNVEV (reference sequence).

The gene calls are TRBV6-5 and TRBJ1-4; 10 bases are shared with TRBD1. The trim removed 6 bases at V and 7 bases at J, leaving 5 bases unmatched. The V gene's germline CDR1 is MNHEY and CDR2 SVGAGI. The CDR3 covers 14 residues. CDR3 residues: CASRAGTGAEKLFF. The CDR3 region has the DNA TGTGCCAGCAGAGCCGGGACAGGGGCTGAAAAACTGTTTTTT.

This rearrangement joins TRBV19 to TRBJ2-5, with a weak D call TRBD2 (6 bases). CDR3 size: 16 residues. The V gene lost 6 bases and the J gene lost 5 bases, with 22 bases spanning the gap. Germline-derived CDR1 and CDR2 are LNHDA and SQIVND (reference sequence). The CDR3 sequence is CASSPGRWGDSETQYF. The DNA of the CDR3 is TGTGCCAGTAGCCCTGGCAGATGGGGGGATTCGGAGACCCAGTACTTC.

The chain joins TRBV3-1 (or the pseudogene TRBV3-2) to TRBJ1-2; maybe TRBD1 (5 bases). The CDR3 runs to 14 residues. The germline gives CDR1 LGHDT, CDR2 YNNKEL (reference sequence). Trimming left V 0 bases short and J 6 bases short, with 11 bases between. The CDR3 sequence is CASSQDLRGDGYTF. Written as DNA, the CDR3 is TGTGCCAGCAGCCAAGATCTCCGGGGGGATGGCTACACCTTC.

V gene TRBV3-1 (or the pseudogene TRBV3-2) combines with J gene TRBJ1-5; the D is unclear. This CDR3 comprises 15 residues. Trimming shortened V by 1 base and J by 3 bases, and 10 bases separated the two germline ends. Germline CDR1 is LGHDT and CDR2 is YNNKEL (reference sequence). DNA of the CDR3: TGTGCCAGCAGCCAAGGGCCCAGCCTCAATCAGCCCCAGCATTTT. Amino acid sequence: CASSQGPSLNQPQHF.

The chain carries TRBV18 and TRBJ2-7, with 7 bases aligning to TRBD1. CDR1 KGHSH and CDR2 LQKENI come from the germline V gene. V gave up 6 bases and J gave up 6 bases; unmatched junction bases: 14. The CDR3 has 15 residues. The CDR3 nucleotides are TGTGCCAGCTCTCTGGACAGGCCTAAAATGGGCGAGCAGTACTTC. Amino acid sequence: CASSLDRPKMGEQYF. Using reference TRBV18 and TRBJ2-7 for the parts outside the CDR3, the full variable domain is NAGVMQNPRHLVRRRGQEARLRCSPMKGHSHVYWYRQLPEEGLKFMVYLQKENIIDESGMPKERFSAEFPKEGPSILRIQQVVRGDSAAYFCASSLDRPKMGEQYFGPGTRLTVT.

The rearrangement links TRBV2 to TRBJ2-1; D is possibly TRBD2 (6 bases). CDR3 length: 15 residues. Germline V lookup: CDR1 SNHLY, CDR2 FYNNEI. Trimming removed 6 bases at V and 4 bases at J, with 16 bases between. For the CDR3, the DNA is TGTGCCAGCAGGGGGGAGGTCGCGGGTTACAATGAGCAGTTCTTC. This gives the protein CASRGEVAGYNEQFF.

The V and J genes are TRBV3-1 (or the pseudogene TRBV3-2) and TRBJ2-2; D ambiguous. V was trimmed by 2 bases and J by 6 bases, leaving 10 bases between them. The CDR3 has 14 amino acids. Germline lookup yields CDR1 LGHDT and CDR2 YNNKEL (reference sequence). This CDR3 reads CASSQRTGPGELFF. CDR3 coding DNA: TGTGCCAGCAGCCAACGCACGGGCCCCGGGGAGCTGTTTTTT.

The chain is built from TRBV5-1 and TRBJ2-1; D remains ambiguous. The CDR3 is 14 residues long. The germline CDR1 and CDR2 sequences are SGHRS and YFSETQ. V was shortened by 0 bases and J by 2 bases, with 6 bases between the two germline ends. For the CDR3, the DNA is TGCGCCAGCAGCTTGGGTCTTACCTACAATGAGCAGTTCTTC. It yields the protein CASSLGLTYNEQFF.

This clone was found once. The chain joins TRBV3-1 (or the pseudogene TRBV3-2) to TRBJ1-3; no clear D gene. The CDR3 runs to 15 residues. CDR1 is LGHDT and CDR2 is YNNKEL in the germline V gene (reference sequence). Trimming took 4 bases from V and 0 from J, leaving 10 bases between them. The chain's CDR3 is CASSRGWSSGNTIYF. CDR3 DNA: TGTGCCAGCAGCCGAGGTTGGAGCTCTGGAAACACCATATATTTT.